A selection of T cell receptor beta chains follows, all from one sample in a study of shared clonotypes between healthy human individuals. The data were produced by immunoSEQ multiplex PCR, yet TCRdb's version contains in-frame clones alone and is incomplete. The repertoire holds 2,500,000 or so clones, approximately 94% seen once, with 0.35% to 0.45% in the top ten. Source material: naive CD4+ T cells from PBMCs. These receptors were taken from a man aged 18 to 35 in good health. Some clones in this sample may be carry-over from other donors' samples. Both conserved end residues are part of each CDR3. Fields, in order: V gene, J gene, clone size, D gene, CDR3 DNA, CDR3 protein. A D gene is named only where the DNA matches it firmly. Clone sizes are given selectively: once, few, many, or a class where the clone is expanded.

TRBV7-6	TRBJ2-5	.	TRBD1	TGTGCCAGCAGCTTTCGACAGGGCCCTATTCAAGAGACCCAGTACTTC	CASSFRQGPIQETQYF
TRBV9	TRBJ1-3	.	.	TGTGCCAGCAGCCTGGATCCTCGCGGAAACACCATATATTTT	CASSLDPRGNTIYF
TRBV6-5	TRBJ2-1	.	.	TGTGCCAGCACCCCCAACCCTAGCGCCGAGCAGTTCTTC	CASTPNPSAEQFF
TRBV27	TRBJ1-2	.	.	TGTGCCAGCCGGGCGGGGGCGATGTATGGCTACACCTTC	CASRAGAMYGYTF
TRBV6-6	TRBJ2-4	.	.	TGTGCCAGCAGTTACCAACAGGGTCCCGGCATTCAGTACTTC	CASSYQQGPGIQYF
TRBV30	TRBJ2-7	.	.	TGTGCCTGGAAGAGCCGAGTTGCCTACGAGCAGTACTTC	CAWKSRVAYEQYF
TRBV5-4	TRBJ2-3	.	.	TGTGCCAGCAGCGCCCGACCTCAGAATACGCAGTATTTT	CASSARPQNTQYF
TRBV7-2	TRBJ2-7	.	TRBD1	TGTGCCAGCAGCTTAGGGCGGGACAGGGGGCTTAATGAGCAGTACTTC	CASSLGRDRGLNEQYF
TRBV2	TRBJ1-5	.	.	TGTGCCAGCAGGAGGGAAGCCGGTCAGCCCCAGCATTTT	CASRREAGQPQHF
TRBV7-8	TRBJ2-1	once	TRBD1	TGTGCCAGCAGCCTCGACAGGGGTACCTACAATGAGCAGTTCTTC	CASSLDRGTYNEQFF
TRBV9	TRBJ1-3	once	.	TGTGCCAGCAGCGGGCAGGTGTCCTCTGGAAACACCATATATTTT	CASSGQVSSGNTIYF
TRBV5-4	TRBJ2-7	.	.	TGTGCCAGCAGCCCTTTGGGGGGTTCCTCCTACGAGCAGTACTTC	CASSPLGGSSYEQYF
TRBV28	TRBJ2-1	.	.	TGTGCCAGCAGTTTATTTCGCAGATCAAGAGGACGACGACCCTACAATGAGCAGTTCTTC	CASSLFRRSRGRRPYNEQFF
TRBV5-4	TRBJ1-2	.	TRBD1	TGTGCCAGCAGCCCCCTGACAGGGGGCTCTGGCTACACCTTC	CASSPLTGGSGYTF
TRBV2	TRBJ2-3	.	.	TGTGCCAGCAGTGACAGGGCTAGCACAGATACGCAGTATTTT	CASSDRASTDTQYF
TRBV7-3	TRBJ2-3	.	TRBD1	TGTGCCAGCAGCTGGACAGGTAGCACAGATACGCAGTATTTT	CASSWTGSTDTQYF
TRBV7-3	TRBJ2-3	.	.	TGTGCCAGCAGCCAGGGTAAAGGGACAGATACGCAGTATTTT	CASSQGKGTDTQYF
TRBV7-3	TRBJ2-1	.	.	TGTGCCAGCAGCCCAAGGGGTAGGGGAAGAGAAAATGAGCAGTTCTTC	CASSPRGRGRENEQFF
TRBV5-4	TRBJ2-7	.	TRBD1	TGTGCCAGCAGCTTGGAACCGGGACAGGCCTACGAGCAGTACTTC	CASSLEPGQAYEQYF
TRBV7-8	TRBJ1-5	.	TRBD1	TGTGCCAGCAGCTTAGGAACAGGGGGCCGCTCGGAACAGCCCCAGCATTTT	CASSLGTGGRSEQPQHF
TRBV10-3	TRBJ2-3	.	.	TGTGCCATCAGTGGGGGGGGCACAGATACGCAGTATTTT	CAISGGGTDTQYF